Listed here is a single T cell receptor (beta chain). Antigen: not known. The data were taken from a study of T cells in tuberculosis. On the study more broadly: This South African cohort compared adolescents with or without latent tuberculosis against adults with active tuberculosis. Blood was taken before or within 7 days of anti-tuberculosis therapy. Study-wide findings and caveats: Active tuberculosis cases were adults; controls were adolescents.

Germline trimming cut 0 bases from V and 6 bases from J; bases unmatched to any gene: 3. Looked up from germline, CDR1 is SGHKS and CDR2 is YYEKEE (reference sequence). This CDR3 has 15 residues. Stated time point: new active TB diagnosis, blood taken before or within 7 days of starting treatment. Sequencing was performed with immunoSEQ multiplex PCR; in TCRdb, only in-frame clones are kept and a portion is missing. This sample has tens of thousands of clones, with around 92% found just once. This specimen consisted of PBMCs, obtained at tuberculosis diagnosis. The rearrangement joins TRBV5-5 to TRBJ1-5, with TRBD1 matching 10 bases. This receptor was taken from an adult with tuberculosis. The CDR3 region is CASSLGQGAGQPQHF. In nucleotides, the CDR3 is TGTGCCAGCAGCTTGGGACAGGGGGCAGGTCAGCCCCAGCATTTT.